These T cell receptor beta chains were read from a single sample in a study of blood T cell repertoires in COVID-19. Libraries were prepared by immunoSEQ multiplex PCR; TCRdb keeps only in-frame clonotypes and omits some of them. The sample includes under 150,000 clones, around three quarters seen only once; the top ten take more than 10%. The sample taken for sequencing was peripheral blood. All receptors come from a human donor in a cohort sampled during active COVID-19. Both conserved end residues are trimmed from each CDR3. The order of the fields is CDR3 protein, J gene, D gene, V gene. D genes are given only for firm matches.

CDR3aa: AWSRGPTRGYT
j_gene: TRBJ1-2
d_gene: TRBD1
v_gene: TRBV30

CDR3aa: ASTQGSDRHCT
j_gene: TRBJ1-2
d_gene: .
v_gene: TRBV12-3/TRBV12-4

CDR3aa: AWTRGPGSGEKLF
j_gene: TRBJ1-4
d_gene: .
v_gene: TRBV30

CDR3aa: ASSIISDTQY
j_gene: TRBJ2-3
d_gene: .
v_gene: TRBV11-2

CDR3aa: ASTSFGGTQY
j_gene: TRBJ2-3
d_gene: .
v_gene: TRBV28

CDR3aa: ASSIDRVSGYT
j_gene: TRBJ1-2
d_gene: TRBD1
v_gene: TRBV19

CDR3aa: ASRAGRETSPLH
j_gene: TRBJ1-6
d_gene: .
v_gene: TRBV28

CDR3aa: ASSLDRGRELRTEAF
j_gene: TRBJ1-1
d_gene: TRBD1
v_gene: TRBV5-1

CDR3aa: ASSAWDSTYNEQF
j_gene: TRBJ2-1
d_gene: TRBD1
v_gene: TRBV5-1

CDR3aa: ASSLDEGRNTEAF
j_gene: TRBJ1-1
d_gene: .
v_gene: TRBV5-1

CDR3aa: ASSGRDRDADTQY
j_gene: TRBJ2-3
d_gene: TRBD1
v_gene: TRBV6-5

CDR3aa: ASSLAGLQTEAF
j_gene: TRBJ1-1
d_gene: .
v_gene: TRBV7-9

CDR3aa: ASSFRDREGEQY
j_gene: TRBJ2-7
d_gene: TRBD1
v_gene: TRBV5-4

CDR3aa: ASSQAGTASNTQY
j_gene: TRBJ2-3
d_gene: TRBD1
v_gene: TRBV5-4

CDR3aa: ASSRTGRENSPLH
j_gene: TRBJ1-6
d_gene: TRBD1
v_gene: TRBV11-2

CDR3aa: ASSLGVIGGEQF
j_gene: TRBJ2-1
d_gene: .
v_gene: TRBV13

CDR3aa: ASSQRGTEAF
j_gene: TRBJ1-1
d_gene: .
v_gene: TRBV27

CDR3aa: ASSGWAYEQY
j_gene: TRBJ2-7
d_gene: .
v_gene: TRBV2